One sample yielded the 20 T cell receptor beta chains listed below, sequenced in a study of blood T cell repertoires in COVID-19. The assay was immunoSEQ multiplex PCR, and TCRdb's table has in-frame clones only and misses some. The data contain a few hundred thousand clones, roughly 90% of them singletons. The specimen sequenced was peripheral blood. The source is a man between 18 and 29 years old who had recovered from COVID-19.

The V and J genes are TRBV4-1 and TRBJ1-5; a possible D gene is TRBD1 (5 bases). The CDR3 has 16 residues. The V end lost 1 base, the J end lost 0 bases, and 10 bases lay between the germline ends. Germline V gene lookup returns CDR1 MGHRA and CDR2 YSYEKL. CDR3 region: CASSQAWGGSNQPQHF. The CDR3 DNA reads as TGCGCCAGCAGCCAAGCCTGGGGGGGTAGCAATCAGCCCCAGCATTTT.

The chain's CDR3 is CASSFQGGSSYEQYF. The CDR3 nucleotides are TGCGCCAGCAGCTTTCAAGGAGGAAGCTCCTACGAGCAGTACTTC. The V and J genes are TRBV5-1 and TRBJ2-7; D is perhaps TRBD2 (5 bases). The V end lost 2 bases, the J end lost 0 bases, and 12 bases lay between the germline ends. Looked up from germline, CDR1 is SGHRS and CDR2 is YFSETQ. This CDR3 comprises 15 residues.

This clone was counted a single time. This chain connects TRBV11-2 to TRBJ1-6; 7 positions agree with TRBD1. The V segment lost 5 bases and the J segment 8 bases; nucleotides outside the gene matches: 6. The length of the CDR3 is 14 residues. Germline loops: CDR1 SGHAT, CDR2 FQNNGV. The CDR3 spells CASSPRTGDSPLHF. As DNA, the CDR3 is TGTGCCAGCAGCCCGAGGACAGGAGATTCACCCCTCCACTTT.

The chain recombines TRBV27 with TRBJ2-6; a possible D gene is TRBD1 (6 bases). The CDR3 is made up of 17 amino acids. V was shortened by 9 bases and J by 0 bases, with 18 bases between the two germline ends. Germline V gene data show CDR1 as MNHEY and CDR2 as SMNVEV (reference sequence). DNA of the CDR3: TGTGCCAGTACGGTGGACAGCTATAGCTCTGGGGCCAACGTCCTGACTTTC. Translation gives CASTVDSYSSGANVLTF.

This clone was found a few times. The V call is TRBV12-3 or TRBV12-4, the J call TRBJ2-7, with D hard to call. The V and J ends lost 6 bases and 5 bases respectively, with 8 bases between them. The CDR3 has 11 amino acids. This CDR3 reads CASSSLNEQYF. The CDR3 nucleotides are TGTGCCAGCAGCTCCCTAAACGAGCAGTACTTC.

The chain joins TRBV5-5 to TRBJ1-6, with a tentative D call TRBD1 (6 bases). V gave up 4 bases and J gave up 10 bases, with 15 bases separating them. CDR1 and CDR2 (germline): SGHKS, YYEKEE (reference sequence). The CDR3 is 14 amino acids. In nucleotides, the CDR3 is TGTGCCAGCAGCCTTAAGGGACATGAATCACCCCTCCACTTT. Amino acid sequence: CASSLKGHESPLHF. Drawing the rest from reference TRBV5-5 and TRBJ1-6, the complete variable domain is DAGVTQSPTHLIKTRGQQVTLRCSPISGHKSVSWYQQVLGQGPQFIFQYYEKEERGRGNFPDRFSARQFPNYSSELNVNALLLGDSALYLCASSLKGHESPLHFGNGTRLTVT.

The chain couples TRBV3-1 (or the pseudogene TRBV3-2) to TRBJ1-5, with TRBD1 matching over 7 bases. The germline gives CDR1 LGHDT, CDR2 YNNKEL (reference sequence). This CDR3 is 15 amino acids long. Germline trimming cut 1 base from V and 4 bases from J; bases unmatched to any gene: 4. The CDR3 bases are TGTGCCAGCAGCCAAGGTCCGGGACAGAATCAGCCCCAGCATTTT. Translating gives CASSQGPGQNQPQHF.

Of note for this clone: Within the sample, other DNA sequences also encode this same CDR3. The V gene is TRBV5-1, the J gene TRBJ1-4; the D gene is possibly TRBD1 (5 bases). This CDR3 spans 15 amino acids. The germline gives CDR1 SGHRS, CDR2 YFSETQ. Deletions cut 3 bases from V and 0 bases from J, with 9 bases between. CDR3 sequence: CASSSTGATNEKLFF. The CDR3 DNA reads TGCGCCAGCAGCTCCACAGGAGCAACTAATGAAAAACTGTTTTTT.

CDR3 region: CASSAHLNTEAFF. The DNA for the CDR3 is TGTGCCAGCAGCGCACACCTGAACACTGAAGCTTTCTTT. The V and J genes are TRBV9 and TRBJ1-1, with D unresolved. Germline-derived CDR1 and CDR2 are SGDLS and YYNGEE. There are 13 residues in the CDR3. With 3 bases removed from V and 0 bases from J, the gap between germline ends came to 6 bases.

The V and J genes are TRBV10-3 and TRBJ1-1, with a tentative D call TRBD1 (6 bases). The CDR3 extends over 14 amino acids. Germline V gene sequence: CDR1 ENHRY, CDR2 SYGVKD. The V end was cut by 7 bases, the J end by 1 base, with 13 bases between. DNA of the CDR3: TGTGCCATCATGCGGACAGAAGCGAACACTGAAGCTTTCTTT. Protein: CAIMRTEANTEAFF.

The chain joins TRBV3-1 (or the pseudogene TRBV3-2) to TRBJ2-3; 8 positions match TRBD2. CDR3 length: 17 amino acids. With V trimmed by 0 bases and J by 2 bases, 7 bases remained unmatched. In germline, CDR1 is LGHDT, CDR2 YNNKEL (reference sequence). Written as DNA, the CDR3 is TGTGCCAGCAGCCAAGAGGTACTAGCGGAGTTCACAGATACGCAGTATTTT. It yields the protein CASSQEVLAEFTDTQYF.

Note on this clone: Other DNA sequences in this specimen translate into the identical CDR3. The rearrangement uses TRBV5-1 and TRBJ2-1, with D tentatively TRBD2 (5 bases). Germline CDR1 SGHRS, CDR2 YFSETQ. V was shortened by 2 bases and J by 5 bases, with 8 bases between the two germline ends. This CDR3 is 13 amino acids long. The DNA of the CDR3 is TGCGCCAGCAGCTTCTCGGGGAACAATGAGCAGTTCTTC. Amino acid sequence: CASSFSGNNEQFF.

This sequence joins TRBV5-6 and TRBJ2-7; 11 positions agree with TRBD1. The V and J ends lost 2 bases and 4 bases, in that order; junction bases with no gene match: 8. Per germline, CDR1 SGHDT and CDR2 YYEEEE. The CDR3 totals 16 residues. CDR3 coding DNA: TGTGCCAGCAGCTTAGGGGGACAGGGGGACTCTTACGAGCAGTACTTC. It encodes CASSLGGQGDSYEQYF.

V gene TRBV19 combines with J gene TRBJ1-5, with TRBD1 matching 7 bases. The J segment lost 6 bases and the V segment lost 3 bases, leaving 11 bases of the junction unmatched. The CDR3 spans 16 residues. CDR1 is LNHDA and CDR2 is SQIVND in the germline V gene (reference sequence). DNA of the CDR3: TGTGCCAGTAGTATTCCGTCGACAGGGAGTATTCAGCCCCAGCATTTT. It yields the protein CASSIPSTGSIQPQHF.

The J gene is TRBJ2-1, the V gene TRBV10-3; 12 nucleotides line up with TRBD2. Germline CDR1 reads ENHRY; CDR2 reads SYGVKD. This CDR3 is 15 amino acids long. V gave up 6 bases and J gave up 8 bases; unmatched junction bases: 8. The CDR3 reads CAISETLAGGDEQFF. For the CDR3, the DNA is TGTGCCATCAGCGAGACACTAGCGGGGGGCGATGAGCAGTTCTTC.

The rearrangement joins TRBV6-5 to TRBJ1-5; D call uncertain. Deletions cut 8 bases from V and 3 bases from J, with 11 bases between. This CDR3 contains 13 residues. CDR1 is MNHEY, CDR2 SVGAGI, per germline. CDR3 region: CASLQTLNQPQHF. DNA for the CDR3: TGTGCCAGCCTGCAGACTCTCAATCAGCCCCAGCATTTT.

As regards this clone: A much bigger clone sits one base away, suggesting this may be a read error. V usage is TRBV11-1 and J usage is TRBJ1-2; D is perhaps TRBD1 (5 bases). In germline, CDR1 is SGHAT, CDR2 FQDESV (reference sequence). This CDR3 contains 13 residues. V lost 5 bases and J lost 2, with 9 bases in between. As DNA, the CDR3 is TGTGCCAGCAGCCCGGACAACAACTATGGCTACACCTTC. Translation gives CASSPDNNYGYTF.

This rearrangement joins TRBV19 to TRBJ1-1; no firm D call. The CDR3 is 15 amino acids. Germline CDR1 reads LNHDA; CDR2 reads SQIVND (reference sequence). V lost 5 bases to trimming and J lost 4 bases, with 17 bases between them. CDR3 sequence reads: CASSPDWGGGTEAFF. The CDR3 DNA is TGTGCCAGTAGTCCCGATTGGGGAGGAGGCACTGAAGCTTTCTTT.

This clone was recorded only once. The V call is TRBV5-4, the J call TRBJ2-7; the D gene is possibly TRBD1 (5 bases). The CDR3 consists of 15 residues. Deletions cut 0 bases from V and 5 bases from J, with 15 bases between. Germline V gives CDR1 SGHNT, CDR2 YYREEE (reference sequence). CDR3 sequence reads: CASSLEGSGNNEQYF. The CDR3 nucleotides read TGTGCCAGCAGCTTGGAGGGGTCAGGGAACAACGAGCAGTACTTC.

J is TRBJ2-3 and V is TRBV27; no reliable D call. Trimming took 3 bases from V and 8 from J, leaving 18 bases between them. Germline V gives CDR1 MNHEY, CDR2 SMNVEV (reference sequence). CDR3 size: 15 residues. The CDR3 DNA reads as TGTGCCAGCAGTTTTGGCGTAGAGGCTGTTGGTACGCAGTATTTT. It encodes CASSFGVEAVGTQYF.